Listed below are T cell receptor beta chains from one sample, sequenced in a study of T cells in localized non-small cell lung cancer. Profiling relied on immunoSEQ multiplex PCR, and the TCRdb table lists in-frame clones only, not all of them. Of roughly 35,000 clones in the sample, 90% to 95% are singletons; the top ten hold roughly 7.4%. The sample was peripheral blood, taken before any cancer treatment. The receptor set was obtained from a female donor aged 60 or older with stage I lung adenocarcinoma. Both conserved end residues are part of each CDR3.

CDR3: CASSGDRNQPQHF; V: TRBV6-1; J: TRBJ1-5
CDR3: CASSWTGQETQYF; V: TRBV5-1; J: TRBJ2-5
CDR3: CASSIGDSPLHF; V: TRBV19; J: TRBJ1-6
CDR3: CATSRFAGTRPTETQYF; V: TRBV15; J: TRBJ2-5
CDR3: CASSFRGPSREQFF; V: TRBV13; J: TRBJ2-1
CDR3: CASSGSWNQPQHF; V: TRBV6-1; J: TRBJ1-5
CDR3: CASSVGLVWYEQFF; V: TRBV9; J: TRBJ2-1
CDR3: CASSEDGQGNTDTQYF; V: TRBV6-1; J: TRBJ2-3
CDR3: CATSRGQGHEKLFF; V: TRBV15; J: TRBJ1-4
CDR3: CASTRVRGYEKLFF; V: TRBV19; J: TRBJ1-4
CDR3: CASSLVGRGARDTQYF; V: TRBV5-4; J: TRBJ2-3
CDR3: CASSQDLGPDTQYF; V: TRBV14; J: TRBJ2-3
CDR3: CASSLASRNTDTQYF; V: TRBV7-2; J: TRBJ2-3
CDR3: CASQPTGTDQETQYF; V: TRBV2; J: TRBJ2-5
CDR3: CASSVAPVGGRSYGYTF; V: TRBV9; J: TRBJ1-2
CDR3: CASSLGQGNYGYTF; V: TRBV9; J: TRBJ1-2
CDR3: CASSGAGMNTEAFF; V: TRBV27; J: TRBJ1-1
CDR3: CASETGGNTEAFF; V: TRBV28; J: TRBJ1-1
CDR3: CTSSQEGLAGITDTQYF; V: TRBV1; J: TRBJ2-3
CDR3: CASSTPRGQGVGEQYF; V: TRBV27; J: NA
CDR3: CASSSQRTGNTEAFF; V: TRBV28; J: TRBJ1-1
CDR3: CASSLGGVNVLTF; V: TRBV7-2; J: TRBJ2-6
CDR3: CASSLGQGSATEAFF; V: TRBV11-3; J: TRBJ1-1
CDR3: CASTGTGKTTEAFF; V: TRBV2; J: TRBJ1-1
CDR3: CASSLGLAGDVDTQYF; V: TRBV7-8; J: TRBJ2-3
CDR3: CASSPSGTPQGNGYTF; V: TRBV18; J: TRBJ1-2
CDR3: CASSITRGGSGQYF; V: TRBV19; J: TRBJ2-7
CDR3: CSVEDQNTEAFF; V: TRBV29-1; J: TRBJ1-1
CDR3: CASRRLGDGYNYGYTF; V: TRBV4-1; J: TRBJ1-2
CDR3: CASSAPGTGELFF; V: TRBV6-4; J: TRBJ2-2
CDR3: CASSPRGETQYF; V: TRBV7-6; J: TRBJ2-5
CDR3: CASRGTGTGNTIYF; V: TRBV19; J: TRBJ1-3
CDR3: CASSLRPRGEQYF; V: TRBV7-6; J: TRBJ2-7
CDR3: CASSLGDRGIIGYTF; V: TRBV5-6; J: TRBJ1-2
CDR3: CASSLLRGERNTIYF; V: TRBV6-5; J: TRBJ1-3
CDR3: CSVELGTVGETQYF; V: TRBV29-1; J: TRBJ2-5
CDR3: CASSVGSHSYEQYF; V: TRBV9; J: TRBJ2-7
CDR3: CASSPDRGGGYTF; V: TRBV2; J: TRBJ1-2
CDR3: CASSQDQDVGNTIYF; V: TRBV4-2; J: TRBJ1-3
CDR3: CASSLERGNQPQHF; V: TRBV7-2; J: TRBJ1-5
CDR3: CASSPGGGPDLGRRNQPQHF; V: TRBV18; J: TRBJ1-5
CDR3: CASSYSRDYEAFF; V: TRBV6-5; J: TRBJ1-1
CDR3: CASSIGLAGGDTQYF; V: TRBV2; J: TRBJ2-3
CDR3: CASSSGQGAGAVGSPLHF; V: TRBV28; J: TRBJ1-6
CDR3: CASSESSLWGEKLFF; V: TRBV6-1; J: TRBJ1-4
CDR3: CASRQDSLSGNTIYF; V: TRBV6-5; J: TRBJ1-3
CDR3: CASSSQVSNSPLHF; V: TRBV18; J: TRBJ1-6
CDR3: CASVSLGRRGNTIYF; V: TRBV28; J: TRBJ1-3
CDR3: CASRSSRTGGDSNQPQHF; V: TRBV19; J: TRBJ1-5
CDR3: CASSSGGETQYF; V: TRBV19; J: TRBJ2-5
CDR3: CASSPPNRGQAFF; V: TRBV18; J: TRBJ1-1
CDR3: CASGTRGNSYNEQFF; V: TRBV7-2; J: TRBJ2-1
CDR3: CASSSQGSHYGYTF; V: TRBV7-8; J: TRBJ1-2
CDR3: CASSWRNTEAFF; V: TRBV7-9; J: TRBJ1-1
CDR3: CASSLARGRGYEQYF; V: TRBV7-6; J: NA